This TCR beta chain was retrieved from a study of Graves' ophthalmopathy and Graves' hyperthyroidism. Regarding the study as a whole: Prediction of ophthalmopathy progression reached approximately 64% sensitivity and under 80% specificity.

Amplified TCR beta CDR3 regions were obtained using RNA transcripts as template. HTBI primers served in a first-round RT-PCR, which a second-round multiplex PCR followed. TCRdb processed the multiplex PCR reads anew with MiXCR; each CDR3 protein has one entry. The sample consists of about 25,000 distinct CDR3 sequences, 48% of them appearing once. Stable hyperthyroidism meant no ophthalmopathy within 18 months of follow-up. Patients were excluded if they had other autoimmune diseases or uncontrolled infections, and likewise if pregnancy or lactation applied. By sample share, this clonotype is medium-sized. Its cognate antigen is unknown. Source material: peripheral blood. This clonotype was sampled from an adult woman with stable Graves' hyperthyroidism.

The CDR3 region is CAISEVWRASGSSYNEQFF. The CDR3 DNA is TGTGCCATCAGTGAGGTGTGGAGGGCTAGCGGGAGCTCCTACAATGAGCAGTTCTTC. The V call is TRBV10-3, the J call TRBJ2-1; 10 nucleotides agree with TRBD2. This CDR3 contains 19 residues. Germline V lookup: CDR1 ENHRY, CDR2 SYGVKD. V lost 2 bases and J lost 0; bases outside the gene matches: 10.